The 11 T cell receptor beta chains reported below all come from one sample, sequenced in a study of blood T cells in healthy people across ages. Sample-barcoded 5' priming and a J-beta primer mix drove a second PCR of roughly 7 to 11 cycles. TCRdb re-analysed the 5' RACE reads in MiXCR, keeping a single row per CDR3 protein. The table includes around 800,000 distinct CDR3 sequences, around 62% detected once. The specimen sequenced was blood. The receptors stem from a young man in good health.

The chain recombines TRBV20-1 with TRBJ2-1; 7 bases match TRBD1. Germline CDR1 and CDR2: DFQATT and SNEGSKA (reference sequence). The CDR3 extends over 13 amino acids. The V gene end was trimmed by 7 bases and the J gene end by 6 bases; junction bases not matched to a gene: 9. CDR3 in DNA: TGCAGTGTCTGGAGTACAGGGGCCAATGAGCAGTTCTTC. It specifies CSVWSTGANEQFF.

This chain uses TRBV5-1 with TRBJ2-3; TRBD2 aligns across 15 bases. The CDR3 is 17 residues long. Germline values: CDR1 SGHRS, CDR2 YFSETQ. With V trimmed by 4 bases and J by 6 bases, 9 bases remained unmatched. This CDR3 is CASSARTSGGAGDTQYF. The CDR3 coding sequence is TGCGCCAGCAGCGCCCGGACTAGCGGGGGGGCCGGGGATACGCAGTATTTT.

Only a few counts were recorded for this clonotype. The chain couples TRBV7-2 to TRBJ2-7, with D possibly being TRBD1 (6 bases). Germline CDR1 and CDR2: SGHTA and FQGNSA. V lost 3 bases, J lost 6 bases, and 18 bases lay in between. This CDR3 spans 15 amino acids. The CDR3 sequence: CASSFPTTGNGEQYF. Here the CDR3 DNA reads TGTGCCAGCAGCTTCCCCACTACAGGGAACGGCGAGCAGTACTTC.

This sequence joins TRBV29-1 and TRBJ2-3; no clear D gene. CDR1 and CDR2 (germline): SQVTM, ANQGSEA. The length of the CDR3 is 13 residues. The V end lost 7 bases, the J end lost 3 bases, and 14 bases lay between the germline ends. CDR3 coding DNA: TGCAGCGCAAGGAACCAGCCAACAGATACGCAGTATTTT. This encodes CSARNQPTDTQYF.

The chain employs TRBV28 and TRBJ1-5; D gene unclear. The V end lost 3 bases, the J end lost 6 bases, and 12 bases lay between the germline ends. Germline assignment: CDR1 MDHEN and CDR2 SYDVKM. CDR3 length: 14 residues. CDR3 in amino acids: CASSLVQVAQPQHF. The CDR3 DNA sequence: TGTGCCAGCAGTTTGGTGCAGGTTGCTCAGCCCCAGCATTTT.

The chain has TRBV3-1 and TRBJ2-5; 10 nucleotides match TRBD2. The CDR3 spans 15 residues. In germline, CDR1 is LGHDT, CDR2 YNNKEL (reference sequence). V was pared by 4 bases and J by 2 bases, with 4 bases of the junction left unmatched. CDR3 protein: CASSRASGGQETQYF. The DNA for the CDR3 is TGTGCCAGCAGCCGAGCTAGCGGGGGTCAAGAGACCCAGTACTTC.

This clonotype has only a few counts. The rearrangement links TRBV20-1 to TRBJ2-7; TRBD1 agrees at 8 bases. Germline V gene lookup returns CDR1 DFQATT and CDR2 SNEGSKA (reference sequence). The CDR3 consists of 14 residues. V shed 3 bases and J 1 base; nucleotides not matched to a gene: 5. CDR3 sequence reads: CSASKQGASYEQYF. DNA of the CDR3: TGCAGTGCTAGTAAGCAGGGGGCGTCCTACGAGCAGTACTTC.

The rearrangement joins TRBV28 to TRBJ2-1, with 10 bases identical to TRBD1. From germline, CDR1 is MDHEN and CDR2 SYDVKM. The length of the CDR3 is 18 residues. J gave up 2 bases and V 4 bases, and 11 bases lay outside the gene matches. The CDR3 loop reads CASSSTGGPSTPYNEQFF. CDR3 sequence (DNA): TGTGCCAGCAGTTCGACAGGGGGCCCTTCTACCCCCTACAATGAGCAGTTCTTC.

This clonotype is a singleton in its sample. The chain is built from TRBV4-2 and TRBJ2-3; 10 bases map to TRBD2. This CDR3 region has 17 residues. The J segment lost 5 bases and the V segment lost 1 base, leaving 9 bases of the junction unmatched. Looked up from germline, CDR1 is LGHNA and CDR2 is YNFKEQ. CDR3 protein: CASSQASGGSLGDTQYF. The CDR3 DNA follows: TGTGCCAGCAGCCAAGCTAGCGGGGGTTCCCTCGGAGATACGCAGTATTTT.

V is TRBV6-5 and J is TRBJ2-5; possible D gene TRBD2, 5 bases. Trimming cost V 8 bases and J 4 bases, with 8 bases left between them. The germline V gene encodes CDR1 MNHEY and CDR2 SVGAGI. The CDR3 length is 11 residues. The CDR3 DNA reads TGTGCCAGCTATGGACTAGAGACCCAGTACTTC. Its protein product is CASYGLETQYF.

The chain employs TRBV12-3 or TRBV12-4 and TRBJ1-5, with D perhaps TRBD1 (5 bases). This CDR3 comprises 16 residues. V dropped 5 bases and J dropped 2 bases, with 16 bases sitting between them. The CDR3 loop reads CASSMPGLPGNQPQHF. In nucleotides, the CDR3 is TGTGCCAGCAGTATGCCAGGGTTACCTGGCAATCAGCCCCAGCATTTT.